Following are 18 T cell receptor beta chains from one sample sequenced in a study of blood T cell repertoires in COVID-19. TCRdb keeps only in-frame clones here, not all; method: immunoSEQ multiplex PCR. The table records hundreds of thousands of clones, approximately 86% of them present only once. The specimen was peripheral blood. These receptors came from a man in his 70s with acute or convalescent COVID-19.

The genes are TRBV20-1 and TRBJ2-3; 11 nucleotides agree with TRBD2. Unmatched junction bases numbered 5, after V lost 3 bases and J lost 6 bases. This CDR3 spans 14 amino acids. Germline assignment: CDR1 DFQATT and CDR2 SNEGSKA (reference sequence). CDR3 DNA sequence: TGCAGTGCTAGTACTAGCGGGAGAGTCGATACGCAGTATTTT. Its protein is CSASTSGRVDTQYF.

This clone was picked up one time. The chain has TRBV30 and TRBJ2-7; D is undetermined. Trimming removed 5 bases at V and 4 bases at J, with 15 bases between. This CDR3 is 13 amino acids long. In germline, CDR1 is GTSNPN, CDR2 SVGIG (reference sequence). The DNA for the CDR3 is TGTGCCTGGGGACCGGTCCGAGGTTACGAGCAGTACTTC. This encodes CAWGPVRGYEQYF.

The J gene is TRBJ2-3, the V gene TRBV5-4; 8 nucleotides match TRBD2. Losses at the gene ends were 2 bases for V and 6 bases for J; bases not matched to a gene: 5. CDR1 is SGHNT and CDR2 is YYREEE in the germline V gene (reference sequence). The CDR3 consists of 14 residues. CDR3 nucleotide sequence: TGTGCCAGCAGCTTCCGGGGGGGCCAGGATACGCAGTATTTT. It encodes CASSFRGGQDTQYF.

CDR3 amino acids: CASSRGTGGWSSYNSPLHF. CDR3 nucleotide sequence: TGTGCCAGCAGCCGCGGGACAGGGGGCTGGAGCTCCTATAATTCACCCCTCCACTTT. The chain is built from TRBV5-6 and TRBJ1-6; 12 bases agree with TRBD1. V was pared by 4 bases and J by 0 bases, with 8 bases of the junction left unmatched. The CDR3 is 19 residues long. CDR1 and CDR2 from the germline V gene are SGHDT and YYEEEE.

V gene TRBV6-5 combines with J gene TRBJ1-6; D may be TRBD1 (5 bases). CDR1 and CDR2 from the germline V gene are MNHEY and SVGAGI. The CDR3 covers 13 residues. The V and J ends lost 10 bases and 5 bases respectively, with 12 bases between them. CDR3 sequence (DNA): TGTGCCACCCGGACAAATAATAATTCACCCCTCCACTTT. This translates into CATRTNNNSPLHF.

The chain recombines TRBV6-2 or TRBV6-3 with TRBJ2-7; 9 nucleotides line up with TRBD2. This CDR3 spans 16 amino acids. J lost 0 bases, V lost 4 bases, and 7 bases had no gene match. CDR1 MNHEY and CDR2 SVGEGT come from the germline V gene. Here the CDR3 DNA reads TGTGCCAGCAGTTCCATGGTAGCGGGGGCCTCCTACGAGCAGTACTTC. Translated: CASSSMVAGASYEQYF.

This clone was seen only a few times. The chain uses TRBV7-8 and TRBJ1-6; D is uncertain. The CDR3 sequence is 13 residues long. Trimming left V 1 base short and J 7 bases short, with 5 bases between. Germline CDR1 SGHVS, CDR2 FQNEAQ. CDR3 DNA sequence: TGTGCCAGCAGCTTAGATCGGAATTCACCCCTCCACTTT. It yields the protein CASSLDRNSPLHF.

The chain is built from TRBV6-2 or TRBV6-3 and TRBJ1-5; the match to TRBD1 covers 9 bases. The germline CDR1 and CDR2 sequences are MNHEY and SVGEGT. The length of the CDR3 is 14 residues. Trimming took 0 bases from V and 7 from J; bases not matched to a gene: 1. The CDR3 sequence: CASSYSGQGQPQHF. The DNA of the CDR3 is TGTGCCAGCAGTTACTCGGGACAGGGCCAGCCCCAGCATTTT.

This chain connects TRBV27 to TRBJ2-5, with 8 positions matching TRBD1. Trimming cost V 11 bases and J 3 bases; bases outside gene matches: 8. The germline V gene encodes CDR1 MNHEY and CDR2 SMNVEV (reference sequence). The CDR3 loop spans 13 amino acids. In DNA, the CDR3 is TGTGCCTGTCGGGACAGGCTCGAAGAGACCCAGTACTTC. It translates to CACRDRLEETQYF.

The gene calls are TRBV5-3 and TRBJ2-7; maybe TRBD2 (5 bases). Being an ORF, TRBV5-3 has a function that is uncertain. V was cut by 0 bases and J by 0 bases, with 10 bases left in between. This CDR3 contains 15 residues. The CDR3 loop reads CARSLVLAYSYEQYF. The DNA for the CDR3 is TGTGCCAGAAGCTTGGTTTTAGCGTACTCCTACGAGCAGTACTTC.

The V call is TRBV28, the J call TRBJ2-7; 8 bases line up with TRBD2. Trimming cost V 8 bases and J 4 bases; bases outside gene matches: 19. From germline, CDR1 is MDHEN and CDR2 SYDVKM. CDR3 length: 17 residues. Here the CDR3 reads CASQKPVSREASYEQYF. The CDR3 DNA is TGTGCCAGCCAAAAACCTGTTTCGCGGGAGGCCTCATACGAGCAGTACTTC.

As DNA, the CDR3 is TGTGCCAGCAGCGCGGGAGTAGGGAATACCAATTCACCCCTCCACTTT. This sequence encodes CASSAGVGNTNSPLHF. This sequence joins TRBV11-2 and TRBJ1-6; D is unclear. The CDR3 runs to 16 residues. The V gene lost 5 bases and the J gene lost 7 bases, with 18 bases spanning the gap. From germline, CDR1 is SGHAT and CDR2 FQNNGV.

V gene TRBV14 combines with J gene TRBJ1-1; no definite D call. The CDR3 is 13 amino acids. Trimming took off 5 bases at V and 1 base at J, with 8 bases between the two ends. CDR1 SGHDN and CDR2 FVKESK come from the germline V gene. CDR3 nucleotides: TGTGCCAGCAGCACTCAAGCGAACACTGAAGCTTTCTTT. This encodes CASSTQANTEAFF.

The chain joins TRBV10-3 to TRBJ2-7; D call uncertain. Germline V lookup: CDR1 ENHRY, CDR2 SYGVKD. The ends were cut back, 3 bases at V and 3 bases at J, with 6 bases in the middle. The CDR3 has 12 amino acids. The CDR3 DNA reads TGTGCCATCAGTGACGGAGACTACGAGCAGTACTTC. Its protein is CAISDGDYEQYF.

The chain links TRBV5-8 to TRBJ1-5; 7 bases are a match to TRBD1. CDR3 length: 14 residues. V lost 1 base, J lost 4 bases, and 2 bases stayed unmatched. Per germline, CDR1 SGHTS and CDR2 YDEGEE. The CDR3 region is CASSLTGQNQPQHF. CDR3 nucleotide sequence: TGTGCCAGCAGCTTGACGGGACAGAATCAGCCCCAGCATTTT.

The DNA for the CDR3 is TGTGCCAGCAGTGGGTGCGGACTAGCGGGAGGGCAGGGGACGCAGTATTTT. Encoded protein: CASSGCGLAGGQGTQYF. The chain recombines TRBV6-4 with TRBJ2-3; 15 bases are a match to TRBD2. Trimming cost V 4 bases and J 9 bases; bases outside gene matches: 11. This CDR3 has 17 amino acids. Looked up from germline, CDR1 is MRHNA and CDR2 is SNTAGT.

The chain combines TRBV5-5 with TRBJ1-2; D remains unclear. V was shortened by 6 bases and J by 4 bases, with 19 bases between the two germline ends. Germline-derived CDR1 and CDR2 are SGHKS and YYEKEE (reference sequence). The CDR3 consists of 15 residues. In DNA, the CDR3 is TGTGCCAGCAACTCCGGCGGGGTCTCGGGCTATGGCTACACCTTC. Translated: CASNSGGVSGYGYTF. The complete variable domain, with remaining parts taken from reference TRBV5-5 and TRBJ1-2, reads DAGVTQSPTHLIKTRGQQVTLRCSPISGHKSVSWYQQVLGQGPQFIFQYYEKEERGRGNFPDRFSARQFPNYSSELNVNALLLGDSALYLCASNSGGVSGYGYTFGSGTRLTVV.

There are a few counts of this clone. V usage is TRBV5-5 and J usage is TRBJ2-3, with no clear D. CDR3 length: 12 residues. Trimming left V 6 bases short and J 6 bases short, with 11 bases between. Germline values: CDR1 SGHKS, CDR2 YYEKEE (reference sequence). The CDR3 protein is CASNSFGDTQYF. CDR3 in DNA: TGTGCCAGCAACTCTTTCGGGGATACGCAGTATTTT.